Presented here are 29 T cell receptor beta chains from one specimen sequenced in a study of shared clonotypes between healthy human individuals. Sequencing used immunoSEQ multiplex PCR; TCRdb keeps in-frame clones, though not all of them. The sample holds millions of clones, 85% to 95% seen once. Sequencing was performed on naive CD4+ T cells sorted from blood. Documented subset: CD45RA+ positively selected. These TCRs come from a man aged 18-30 years in good health.

A note on this clone: One junction end disagrees with the germline gene, perhaps due to a read error. The chain combines TRBV7-7 with TRBJ2-7, with 9 bases that match TRBD2. CDR1 SSHAT and CDR2 FNYEAQ come from the germline V gene (reference sequence). This CDR3 is built from 16 residues. Here the CDR3 reads CASSRAGAGGPYEQYF. The CDR3 bases are TGCGCCAGCAGCCGCGCGGGGGCGGGAGGGCCTTACGAGCAGTACTTC.

In this sample, this clone turned up once. The chain couples TRBV14 to TRBJ1-3; D unclear. Trimming left V 3 bases short and J 8 bases short, with 20 bases between. The CDR3 loop spans 16 amino acids. Germline lookup yields CDR1 SGHDN and CDR2 FVKESK. DNA for the CDR3: TGTGCCAGCAGCCAGATTAGACCGAGCTCAGTGGACACCATATATTTT. Translated: CASSQIRPSSVDTIYF.

The V call is TRBV5-1, the J call TRBJ2-3; D gene uncertain. Germline values: CDR1 SGHRS, CDR2 YFSETQ. Trimming pared 4 bases from V and 0 bases from J, leaving 12 bases between. The CDR3 sequence is 15 residues long. The DNA of the CDR3 is TGCGCCAGCAGCCCGGGTCCCGGGAGCACAGATACGCAGTATTTT. Protein sequence: CASSPGPGSTDTQYF.

Points on this clone: Other nucleotide sequences from this sample produce the same CDR3. The chain uses TRBV2 and TRBJ1-1; the D is unclear. This CDR3 comprises 13 residues. V gave up 4 bases and J gave up 1 base, with 7 bases separating them. CDR1 and CDR2 from the germline V gene are SNHLY and FYNNEI. CDR3 nucleotide sequence: TGTGCCAGCAGTGGGGCAGGGAACACTGAAGCTTTCTTT. The encoded protein is CASSGAGNTEAFF.

The chain has TRBV9 and TRBJ1-1, with a possible D match to TRBD1 (5 bases). The CDR3 is 18 residues long. CDR1 is SGDLS and CDR2 is YYNGEE in the germline V gene. The V gene lost 3 bases and the J gene lost 0 bases, with 21 bases spanning the gap. DNA of the CDR3: TGTGCCAGCAGCGGACAGAGCAGGGAGGGTACTTTGAACACTGAAGCTTTCTTT. It yields the protein CASSGQSREGTLNTEAFF.

Concerning this clone itself: The sample contains more than one DNA sequence encoding this CDR3. The chain recombines TRBV19 with TRBJ2-7; 11 bases fit TRBD2. The germline gives CDR1 LNHDA, CDR2 SQIVND (reference sequence). The CDR3 spans 15 residues. V was pared by 5 bases and J by 1 base, with 4 bases of the junction left unmatched. CDR3 DNA: TGTGCCAGTAGTTTCCGACTAGCGGGGTCCTACGAGCAGTACTTC. Its protein product is CASSFRLAGSYEQYF.

The V and J genes are TRBV6-1 and TRBJ2-4, with 11 bases fitting TRBD2. There are 15 residues in the CDR3. The ends lost 6 bases at V and 5 bases at J; junction bases unmatched: 6. Germline assignment: CDR1 MNHNS and CDR2 SASEGT. CDR3 residues: CASRVLAGAENIQYF. The DNA for the CDR3 is TGTGCCAGCAGAGTACTAGCGGGAGCGGAAAACATTCAGTACTTC.

With respect to this clone: Within the sample, other DNA sequences also encode this same CDR3. The CDR3 loop reads CASSPTGYGYTF. The DNA of the CDR3 is TGTGCCAGCTCACCGACAGGCTATGGCTACACCTTC. This chain links TRBV18 with TRBJ1-2; a weak D match, TRBD1 (6 bases). V lost 3 bases and J lost 4, with 6 bases in between. This CDR3 is built from 12 residues. Germline V gene sequence: CDR1 KGHSH, CDR2 LQKENI.

V gene TRBV12-5 combines with J gene TRBJ1-2; TRBD1 is a possible D gene (5 bases). The germline V gene has CDR1 LGHNT and CDR2 FRNRAP. V dropped 1 base and J dropped 8 bases, with 17 bases sitting between them. The CDR3 is 15 amino acids. The CDR3 DNA sequence: TGTGCTAGTGGTTTGGGCTCTAAGGGGCGCCAAGGCTACACCTTC. It encodes CASGLGSKGRQGYTF.

The V gene is TRBV5-6, the J gene TRBJ2-7; 8 bases line up with TRBD1. Germline assignment: CDR1 SGHDT and CDR2 YYEEEE. Trimming cost V 5 bases and J 4 bases; bases outside gene matches: 11. The CDR3 spans 15 residues. The CDR3 DNA follows: TGTGCCAGCAGTATCCCCTGGACAGGGTCTTACGAGCAGTACTTC. It codes for CASSIPWTGSYEQYF.

The chain joins TRBV7-2 to TRBJ2-3; 8 positions match TRBD1. The CDR3 length is 16 residues. Germline V gives CDR1 SGHTA, CDR2 FQGNSA. V gave up 5 bases and J gave up 0 bases; unmatched junction bases: 7. CDR3 nucleotides: TGTGCCAGCAGCCTTAGCCGGGACAGGAGCACAGATACGCAGTATTTT. Amino acids: CASSLSRDRSTDTQYF.

V gene TRBV9 combines with J gene TRBJ2-2; TRBD2 agrees at 10 bases. The junction had 5 bases not matched to a gene; V was cut back by 2 bases and J by 4 bases. The CDR3 extends over 16 amino acids. Per germline, CDR1 SGDLS and CDR2 YYNGEE. CDR3 region: CASSVSPSGSTGELFF. The CDR3 DNA follows: TGTGCCAGCAGCGTCTCACCTAGCGGGAGCACCGGGGAGCTGTTTTTT.

The chain employs TRBV7-2 and TRBJ2-3; tentatively, D is TRBD2 (6 bases). Germline V lookup: CDR1 SGHTA, CDR2 FQGNSA. The CDR3 is made up of 15 amino acids. V shed 5 bases and J shed 2 bases, with 14 bases lying between them. CDR3 sequence: CASSLAGLHTDTQYF. CDR3 in DNA: TGTGCCAGCAGCCTCGCGGGACTGCACACAGATACGCAGTATTTT.

The V gene is TRBV19, the J gene TRBJ1-2; 7 bases are shared with TRBD1. V shed 6 bases, J shed 4 bases, and the junction held 8 bases outside the gene matches. This CDR3 has 14 amino acids. Germline V gene sequence: CDR1 LNHDA, CDR2 SQIVND (reference sequence). The CDR3 DNA sequence: TGTGCCAGTAGAATGGACAGGAATAGCTATGGCTACACCTTC. Translation gives CASRMDRNSYGYTF.

On this clone: A much larger clonotype is one base distant, so this may be a read error. Other DNA sequences in the same sample also yield this CDR3. The CDR3 bases are TGTGCCAGCAGCTTAGGCGGGGCGAACACCGGGGAGCTGTTTTTT. Its protein is CASSLGGANTGELFF. The chain employs TRBV11-3 and TRBJ2-2, with D maybe TRBD2 (6 bases). CDR3 size: 15 residues. CDR1 is SGHNT and CDR2 is YENEEA in the germline V gene. Trimming took 1 base from V and 0 from J, leaving 6 bases between them.

The CDR3 DNA reads TGTGCCAGCAGCTTAAGGGACAGGGACAATGAGCAGTTCTTC. Protein sequence: CASSLRDRDNEQFF. V and J are TRBV11-2 and TRBJ2-1; 9 nucleotides agree with TRBD1. The CDR3 totals 14 residues. CDR1 is SGHAT and CDR2 is FQNNGV in the germline V gene. V lost 2 bases to trimming and J lost 5 bases; unmatched junction nucleotides: 1.

V usage is TRBV18 and J usage is TRBJ2-7; TRBD1 agrees at 8 bases. Germline assignment: CDR1 KGHSH and CDR2 LQKENI. The CDR3 has 15 residues. J was trimmed by 4 bases and V by 2 bases; bases with no gene match: 7. The CDR3 bases are TGTGCCAGCTCACCAAACAATCAGGGGGCGTACGAGCAGTACTTC. This codes for CASSPNNQGAYEQYF.

The chain recombines TRBV28 with TRBJ2-7; D uncertain. CDR3 length: 15 amino acids. The V end was cut by 6 bases, the J end by 4 bases, with 19 bases between. Germline values: CDR1 MDHEN, CDR2 SYDVKM. Here the CDR3 reads CASSPTNGRPYEQYF. The CDR3 DNA follows: TGTGCCAGCAGCCCGACGAACGGGCGACCGTACGAGCAGTACTTC.

This clone was recorded only once. The rearrangement uses TRBV4-1 and TRBJ2-1; TRBD2 aligns across 10 bases. Germline CDR1 and CDR2: MGHRA and YSYEKL. Trimming cost V 0 bases and J 8 bases; bases outside gene matches: 10. The CDR3 length is 17 residues. In DNA form, the CDR3 reads TGCGCCAGCAGCCAAGAACCCTCCAGCGGGGGGGCCTATGAGCAGTTCTTC. As protein: CASSQEPSSGGAYEQFF.

V and J are TRBV2 and TRBJ2-7, with 9 bases lining up with TRBD1. Germline V gene data show CDR1 as SNHLY and CDR2 as FYNNEI. The ends lost 8 bases at V and 1 base at J; junction bases unmatched: 12. The CDR3 runs 16 residues. CDR3: CASQIIRDRDSYEQYF. In DNA, the CDR3 is TGTGCCAGCCAAATAATCCGGGACAGGGATTCCTACGAGCAGTACTTC.

The V call is TRBV19, the J call TRBJ2-5; TRBD2 might be the D (6 bases). CDR1 and CDR2 (germline): LNHDA, SQIVND (reference sequence). V shed 5 bases and J shed 2 bases, with 12 bases lying between them. The CDR3 runs 14 residues. The DNA of the CDR3 is TGTGCCAGTAGTCCCCGGAGGGGACAAGAGACCCAGTACTTC. Encoded protein: CASSPRRGQETQYF.

The chain employs TRBV5-1 and TRBJ2-5, with D unresolved. CDR1 and CDR2 from the germline V gene are SGHRS and YFSETQ. Trimming left V 0 bases short and J 4 bases short, with 10 bases between. The CDR3 is made up of 14 amino acids. The CDR3 region has the DNA TGCGCCAGCAGCTTGGTTAACAGCGTAGAGACCCAGTACTTC. Residues: CASSLVNSVETQYF.

The table lists this clone with a count of one. The chain uses TRBV2 and TRBJ2-5, with D perhaps TRBD2 (5 bases). This CDR3 comprises 14 residues. V was pared by 3 bases and J by 5 bases, with 13 bases between. Germline CDR1 SNHLY, CDR2 FYNNEI. The CDR3 reads CASSETAGWETQYF. CDR3 sequence (DNA): TGTGCCAGCAGTGAGACGGCGGGCTGGGAGACCCAGTACTTC.

The V and J genes are TRBV10-3 and TRBJ2-3; D is uncertain. This CDR3 has 15 residues. The germline V gene encodes CDR1 ENHRY and CDR2 SYGVKD. The V gene lost 3 bases and the J gene lost 3 bases, with 13 bases spanning the gap. The CDR3 spells CAISEKGMGTDTQYF. The CDR3 region has the DNA TGTGCCATCAGTGAAAAGGGTATGGGTACAGATACGCAGTATTTT.

The chain couples TRBV5-1 to TRBJ2-4; 14 bases line up with TRBD2. Germline-derived CDR1 and CDR2 are SGHRS and YFSETQ. The length of the CDR3 is 18 residues. V dropped 4 bases and J dropped 0; count of bases not matched to a gene: 6. CDR3: CASSPGLAGGAAKNIQYF. CDR3 in DNA: TGCGCCAGCAGCCCCGGACTAGCGGGAGGAGCAGCCAAAAACATTCAGTACTTC.

V is TRBV18 and J is TRBJ2-2; D remains unclear. The ends were cut back, 6 bases at V and 2 bases at J, with 16 bases in the middle. Per germline, CDR1 KGHSH and CDR2 LQKENI. The CDR3 runs 16 residues. CDR3 DNA: TGTGCCAGCTCCCCTAGTGAATCCAGAAACACCGGGGAGCTGTTTTTT. Translated: CASSPSESRNTGELFF. The variable domain in full, with the rest retrieved from reference TRBV18 and TRBJ2-2, is NAGVMQNPRHLVRRRGQEARLRCSPMKGHSHVYWYRQLPEEGLKFMVYLQKENIIDESGMPKERFSAEFPKEGPSILRIQQVVRGDSAAYFCASSPSESRNTGELFFGEGSRLTVL.

This chain links TRBV5-6 with TRBJ2-7; tentatively, D is TRBD1 (7 bases). Germline CDR1 reads SGHDT; CDR2 reads YYEEEE. V was pared by 4 bases and J by 4 bases, with 21 bases between. The CDR3 runs 16 residues. The CDR3 DNA reads as TGTGCCAGCAGCGTCCTCGGGGGACAGAGGGGATACGAGCAGTACTTC. Encoded protein: CASSVLGGQRGYEQYF. The entire variable domain, with the rest obtained from reference TRBV5-6 and TRBJ2-7, is as follows: DAGVTQSPTHLIKTRGQQVTLRCSPKSGHDTVSWYQQALGQGPQFIFQYYEEEERQRGNFPDRFSGHQFPNYSSELNVNALLLGDSALYLCASSVLGGQRGYEQYFGPGTRLTVT.

The rearrangement uses TRBV6-1 and TRBJ2-2; 11 nucleotides align to TRBD1. CDR1 and CDR2 (germline): MNHNS, SASEGT. After removal of 7 bases from V and 4 bases from J, the junction contained 5 bases not matched to a gene. This CDR3 contains 15 residues. The CDR3 nucleotides read TGTGCCAGCATTGGACAGGGGGCGTCCACCGGGGAGCTGTTTTTT. Translated, it gives CASIGQGASTGELFF.

The rearrangement links TRBV7-9 to TRBJ2-1; D not resolved. Trimming stripped 6 bases from V and 0 bases from J, with 18 bases between. Germline V gene lookup returns CDR1 SEHNR and CDR2 FQNEAQ (reference sequence). The CDR3 is 17 amino acids. The CDR3 loop is CASSPGPSLSSYNEQFF. CDR3 nucleotide sequence: TGTGCCAGCAGTCCCGGACCGAGCCTTAGCTCCTACAATGAGCAGTTCTTC.